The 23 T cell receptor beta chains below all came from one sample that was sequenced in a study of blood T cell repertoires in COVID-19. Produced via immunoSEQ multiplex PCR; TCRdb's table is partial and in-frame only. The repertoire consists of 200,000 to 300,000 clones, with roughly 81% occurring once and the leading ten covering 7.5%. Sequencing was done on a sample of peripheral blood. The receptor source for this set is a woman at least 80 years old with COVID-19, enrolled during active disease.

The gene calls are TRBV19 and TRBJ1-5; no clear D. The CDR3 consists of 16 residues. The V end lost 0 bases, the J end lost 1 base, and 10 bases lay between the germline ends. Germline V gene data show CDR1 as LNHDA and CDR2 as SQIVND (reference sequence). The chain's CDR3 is CASSIEESLSNQPQHF. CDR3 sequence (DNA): TGTGCCAGTAGTATAGAGGAGTCCCTGAGCAATCAGCCCCAGCATTTT. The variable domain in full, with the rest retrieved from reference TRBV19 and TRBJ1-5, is DGGITQSPKYLFRKEGQNVTLSCEQNLNHDAMYWYRQDPGQGLRLIYYSQIVNDFQKGDIAEGYSVSREKKESFPLTVTSAQKNPTAFYLCASSIEESLSNQPQHFGDGTRLSIL.

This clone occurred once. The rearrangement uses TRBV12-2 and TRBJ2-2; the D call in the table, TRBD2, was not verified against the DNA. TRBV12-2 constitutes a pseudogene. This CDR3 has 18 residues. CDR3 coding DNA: TGTGCAAGTCGCTTAGCGACGGGGTGCGGGGCGAACACCGGGGAGCTGTTTTTT. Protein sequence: CASRLATGCGANTGELFF.

The CDR3 DNA reads TGTGCCAGCAGCCAGGCTTCAGGGAGGAATGGCTACACCTTC. This codes for CASSQASGRNGYTF. The chain employs TRBV14 and TRBJ1-2; D possibly corresponds to TRBD1 (5 bases). Trimming took off 3 bases at V and 6 bases at J, with 14 bases between the two ends. The length of the CDR3 is 14 residues. Germline V CDR1 and CDR2: SGHDN, FVKESK.

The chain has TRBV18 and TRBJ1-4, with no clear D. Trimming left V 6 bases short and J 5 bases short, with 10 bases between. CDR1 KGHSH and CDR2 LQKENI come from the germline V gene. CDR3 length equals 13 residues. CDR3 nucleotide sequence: TGTGCCAGCTCGCGGAATCCCAATGAAAAACTGTTTTTT. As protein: CASSRNPNEKLFF.

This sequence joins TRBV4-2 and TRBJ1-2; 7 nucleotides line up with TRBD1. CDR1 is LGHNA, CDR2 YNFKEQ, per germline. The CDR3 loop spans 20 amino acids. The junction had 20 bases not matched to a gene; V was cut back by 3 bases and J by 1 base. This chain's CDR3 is CASSQPLGGQSRHLNYGYTF. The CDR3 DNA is TGTGCCAGCAGCCAGCCTCTTGGGGGACAGTCGAGGCATCTTAACTATGGCTACACCTTC.

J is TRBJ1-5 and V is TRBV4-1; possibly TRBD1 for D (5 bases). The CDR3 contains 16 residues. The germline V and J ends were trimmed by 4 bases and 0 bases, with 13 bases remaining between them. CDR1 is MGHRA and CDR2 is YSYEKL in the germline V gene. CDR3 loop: CASSPTPGDSNQPQHF. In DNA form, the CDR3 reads TGCGCCAGCAGCCCTACCCCGGGGGATAGCAATCAGCCCCAGCATTTT.

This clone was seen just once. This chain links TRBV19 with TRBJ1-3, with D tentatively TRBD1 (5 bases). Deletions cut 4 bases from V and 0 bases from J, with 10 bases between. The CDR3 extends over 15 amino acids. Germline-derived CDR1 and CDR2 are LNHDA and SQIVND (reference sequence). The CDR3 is CASSRKGLSGNTIYF. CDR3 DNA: TGTGCCAGTAGTAGAAAGGGGCTCTCTGGAAACACCATATATTTT.

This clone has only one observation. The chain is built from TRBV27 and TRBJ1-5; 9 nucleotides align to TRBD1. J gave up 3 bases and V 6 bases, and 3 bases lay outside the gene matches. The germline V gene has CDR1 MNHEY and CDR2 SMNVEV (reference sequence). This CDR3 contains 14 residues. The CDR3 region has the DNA TGTGCCAGCAGGCGGGACAGGGACAATCAGCCCCAGCATTTT. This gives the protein CASRRDRDNQPQHF.

The CDR3 DNA reads TGTGCCAGCAGTGAACAGGGATATGGCTACACCTTC. This codes for CASSEQGYGYTF. V usage is TRBV9 and J usage is TRBJ1-2; a possible D gene is TRBD1 (6 bases). CDR3 length equals 12 residues. V was cut by 5 bases and J by 5 bases, with 10 bases left in between. In germline, CDR1 is SGDLS, CDR2 YYNGEE.

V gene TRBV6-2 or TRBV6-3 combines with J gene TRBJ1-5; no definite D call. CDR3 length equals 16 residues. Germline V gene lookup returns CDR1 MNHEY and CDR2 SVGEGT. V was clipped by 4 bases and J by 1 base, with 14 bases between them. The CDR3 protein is CASSSPGGRSNQPQHF. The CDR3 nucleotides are TGTGCCAGCAGTTCCCCGGGAGGGCGAAGCAATCAGCCCCAGCATTTT.

The CDR3: CASSLDFGTGLTEAFF. The CDR3 coding sequence is TGTGCCAGCAGCTTAGACTTCGGGACAGGGCTCACTGAAGCTTTCTTT. The gene calls are TRBV7-9 and TRBJ1-1; TRBD1 aligns across 9 bases. Trimming removed 1 base from V and 4 bases from J; junction bases left unmatched: 7. This CDR3 is built from 16 residues. From germline, CDR1 is SEHNR and CDR2 FQNEAQ (reference sequence).

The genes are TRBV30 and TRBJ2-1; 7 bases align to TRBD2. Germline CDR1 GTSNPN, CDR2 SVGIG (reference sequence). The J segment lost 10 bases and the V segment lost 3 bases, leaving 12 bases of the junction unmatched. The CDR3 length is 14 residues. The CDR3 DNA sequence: TGTGCCTGGAGGGTTTCAGCGGGGAGGTGGGAGCAGTTCTTC. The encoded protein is CAWRVSAGRWEQFF. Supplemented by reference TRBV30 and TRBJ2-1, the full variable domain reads SQTIHQWPATLVQPVGSPLSLECTVEGTSNPNLYWYRQAAGRGLQLLFYSVGIGQISSEVPQNLSASRPQDRQFILSSKKLLLSDSGFYLCAWRVSAGRWEQFFGPGTRLTVL.

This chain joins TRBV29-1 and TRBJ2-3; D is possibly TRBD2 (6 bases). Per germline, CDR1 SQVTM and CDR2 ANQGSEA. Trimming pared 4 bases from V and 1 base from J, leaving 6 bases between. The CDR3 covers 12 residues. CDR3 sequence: CSVASGTDTQYF. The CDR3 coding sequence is TGCAGCGTTGCTAGCGGCACAGATACGCAGTATTTT.

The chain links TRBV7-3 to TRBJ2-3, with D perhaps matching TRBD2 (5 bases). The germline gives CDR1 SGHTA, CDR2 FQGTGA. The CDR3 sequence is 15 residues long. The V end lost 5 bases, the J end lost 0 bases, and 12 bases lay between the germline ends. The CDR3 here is CASSRGSGSTDTQYF. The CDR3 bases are TGTGCCAGCAGCCGCGGATCGGGGAGCACAGATACGCAGTATTTT.

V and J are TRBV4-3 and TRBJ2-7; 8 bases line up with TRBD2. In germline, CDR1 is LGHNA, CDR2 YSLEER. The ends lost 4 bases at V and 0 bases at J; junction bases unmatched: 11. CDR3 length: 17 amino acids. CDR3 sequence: CASSPSLPTSGSYEQYF. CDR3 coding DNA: TGCGCCAGCAGCCCCTCTTTACCCACTAGCGGCTCCTACGAGCAGTACTTC.

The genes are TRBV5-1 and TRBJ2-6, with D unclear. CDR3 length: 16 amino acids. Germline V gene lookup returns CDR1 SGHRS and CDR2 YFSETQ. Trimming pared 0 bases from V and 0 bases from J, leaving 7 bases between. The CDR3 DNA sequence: TGCGCCAGCAGCTTGGGTACGGGCTCTGGGGCCAACGTCCTGACTTTC. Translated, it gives CASSLGTGSGANVLTF.

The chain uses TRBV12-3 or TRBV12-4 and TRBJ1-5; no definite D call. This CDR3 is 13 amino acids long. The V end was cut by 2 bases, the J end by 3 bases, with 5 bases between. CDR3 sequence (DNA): TGTGCCAGCAGTTTACTACCCAATCAGCCCCAGCATTTT. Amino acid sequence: CASSLLPNQPQHF.

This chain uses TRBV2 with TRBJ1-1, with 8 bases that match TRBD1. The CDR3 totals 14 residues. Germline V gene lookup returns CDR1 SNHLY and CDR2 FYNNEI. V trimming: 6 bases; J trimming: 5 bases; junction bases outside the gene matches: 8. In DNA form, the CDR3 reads TGTGCCAGCAGAATACAGGGGGGTCTGACTGAAGCTTTCTTT. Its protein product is CASRIQGGLTEAFF.

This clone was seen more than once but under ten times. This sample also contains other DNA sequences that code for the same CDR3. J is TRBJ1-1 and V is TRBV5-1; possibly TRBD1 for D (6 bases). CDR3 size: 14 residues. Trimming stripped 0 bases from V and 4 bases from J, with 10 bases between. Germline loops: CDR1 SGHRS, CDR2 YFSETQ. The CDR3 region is CASSLEGGVTEAFF. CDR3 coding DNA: TGCGCCAGCAGCTTGGAAGGGGGTGTCACTGAAGCTTTCTTT.

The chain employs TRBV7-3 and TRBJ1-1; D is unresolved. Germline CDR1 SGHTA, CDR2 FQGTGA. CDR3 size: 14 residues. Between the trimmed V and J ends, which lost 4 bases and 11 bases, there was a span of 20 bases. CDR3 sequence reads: CASSSNDLRTEAFF. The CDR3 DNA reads TGTGCCAGCAGCTCCAACGATCTCCGAACCGAGGCTTTCTTT.

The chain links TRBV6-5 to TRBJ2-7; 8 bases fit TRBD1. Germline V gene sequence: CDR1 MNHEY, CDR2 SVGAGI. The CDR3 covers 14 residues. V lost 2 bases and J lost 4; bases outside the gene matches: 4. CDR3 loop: CASSYSYRGYEQYF. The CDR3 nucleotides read TGTGCCAGCAGTTACAGCTACAGGGGGTACGAGCAGTACTTC.

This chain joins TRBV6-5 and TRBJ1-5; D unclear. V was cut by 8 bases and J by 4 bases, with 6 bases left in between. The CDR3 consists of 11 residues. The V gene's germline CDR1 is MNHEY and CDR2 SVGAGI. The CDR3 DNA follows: TGTGCCAGCTCCGGGAATCAGCCCCAGCATTTT. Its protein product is CASSGNQPQHF.

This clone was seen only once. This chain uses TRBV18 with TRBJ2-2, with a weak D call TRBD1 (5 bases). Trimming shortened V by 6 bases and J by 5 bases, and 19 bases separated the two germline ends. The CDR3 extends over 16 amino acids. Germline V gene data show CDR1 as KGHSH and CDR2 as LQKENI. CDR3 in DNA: TGTGCCAGCTCCCCCCCCTGGGGCTCGGCGACCGGGGAGCTGTTTTTT. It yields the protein CASSPPWGSATGELFF.